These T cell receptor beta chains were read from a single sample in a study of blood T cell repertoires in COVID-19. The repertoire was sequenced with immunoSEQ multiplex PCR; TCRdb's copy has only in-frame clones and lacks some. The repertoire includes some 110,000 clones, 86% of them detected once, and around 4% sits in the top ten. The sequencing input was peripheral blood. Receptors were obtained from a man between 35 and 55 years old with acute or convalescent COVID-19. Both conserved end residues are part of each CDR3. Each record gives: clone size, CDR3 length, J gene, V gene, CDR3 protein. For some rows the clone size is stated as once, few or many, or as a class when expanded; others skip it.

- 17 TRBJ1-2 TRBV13 CASSLQGFSMANYGYTF
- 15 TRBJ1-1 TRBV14 CASSQSLGGARRTFF
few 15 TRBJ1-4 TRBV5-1 CASRPLTSTNEKLFF
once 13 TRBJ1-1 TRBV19 CASSIDLGTEAFF
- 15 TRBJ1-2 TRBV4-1 CASSQGTATNYGYTF
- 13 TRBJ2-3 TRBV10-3 CAINREKTDTQYF
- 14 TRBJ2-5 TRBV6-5 CASTHVQFQETQYF
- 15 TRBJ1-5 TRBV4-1 CASSQEGGINQPQHF
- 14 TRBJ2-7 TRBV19 CASSTGTKPREQYF
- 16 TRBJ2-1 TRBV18 CASSPTGGLSYNEQFF
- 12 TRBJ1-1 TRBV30 CAWSREFAEAFF
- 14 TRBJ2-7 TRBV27 CASSRLGQDYEQYF
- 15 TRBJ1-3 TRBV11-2 CASSSTPGSGNTIYF
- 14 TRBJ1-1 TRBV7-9 CASSFLQSNTEAFF
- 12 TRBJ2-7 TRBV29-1 CSVEGPGGEQYF
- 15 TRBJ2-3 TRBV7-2 CASSLGGGAGDTQYF
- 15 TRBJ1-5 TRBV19 CASSPSSYSNQPQHF
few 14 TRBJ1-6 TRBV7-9 CASSLGQLNSPLHF
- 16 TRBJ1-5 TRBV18 CASSPGPGASNQPQHF
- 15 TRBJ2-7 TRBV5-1 CASSLAGRGPYEQYF
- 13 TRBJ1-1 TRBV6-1 CASSEGGVTEAFF
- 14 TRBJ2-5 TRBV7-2 CASSLDRGQETQYF
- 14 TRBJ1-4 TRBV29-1 CSGTGGAVDEKLFF
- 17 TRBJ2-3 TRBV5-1 CASSVRRTGRFPDTQYF
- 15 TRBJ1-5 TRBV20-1 CSASRGGTSNQPQHF
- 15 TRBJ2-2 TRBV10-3 CAISSGTQNTGELFF
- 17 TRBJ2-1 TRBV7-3 CASSPWGGVPSYNEQFF
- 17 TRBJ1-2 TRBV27 CASSLGTGMGPFDGYTF
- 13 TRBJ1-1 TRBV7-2 CASSLPAAPEAFF
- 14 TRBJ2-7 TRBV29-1 CSDGTLIAGYEQYF
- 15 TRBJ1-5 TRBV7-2 CASSLVLNSNQPQHF
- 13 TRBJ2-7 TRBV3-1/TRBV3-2 CASTIGATYEQYF
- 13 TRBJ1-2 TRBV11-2 CASSFQGGSGYTF
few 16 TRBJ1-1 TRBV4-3 CASSQELEGARTEAFF
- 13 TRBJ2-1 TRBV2 CASSVAGIDEQFF
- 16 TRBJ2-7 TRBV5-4 CASSFRWAGDNDEQYF
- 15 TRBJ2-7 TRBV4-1 CASSHSGGGSGEQYF
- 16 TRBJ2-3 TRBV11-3 CASSSRTGGYTDTQYF
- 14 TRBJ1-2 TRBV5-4 CASSPRTGTYGYTF
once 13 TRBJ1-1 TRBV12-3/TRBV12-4 CASSLKWATEAFF
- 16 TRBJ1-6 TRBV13 CASSLGLRGGYSPLHF
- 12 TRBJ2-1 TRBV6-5 CASSYSRGEQFF
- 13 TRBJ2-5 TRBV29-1 CSDLQDFQETQYF